This TCR beta chain was retrieved from a study of shared clonotypes between healthy human individuals. Overall study findings and caveats: It was the non-shared clonotypes that had lower generation probabilities than clonotypes shared by all four donors.

Germline V CDR1 and CDR2: MDHEN, SYDVKM. The length of the CDR3 is 13 residues. V lost 3 bases, J lost 7 bases, and 4 bases stayed unmatched. As to this clone: Its antigen remains unidentified.

Every subset's genomic DNA went evenly onto several immunoSEQ plates. Only in-frame clones appear in the TCRdb table, and some are missing; sequencing was by immunoSEQ multiplex PCR. The repertoire holds some 2.1 million clones, with around 93% as singletons. Only CD45RO-negative cells positively selected for CCR7 counted as naive CD8 cells, so terminally differentiated effector memory CD45RA+ cells were excluded. This TCR was sampled from a man aged 18 to 30 in good health. Some clones in this sample may be carry-over from other donors' samples. The sequencing input was naive CD8+ T cells from PBMCs. The chain links TRBV28 to TRBJ1-1, with 8 bases matching TRBD1. The CDR3 spells CASSFAGGIEAFF. DNA of the CDR3: TGTGCCAGCAGTTTTGCAGGGGGCATTGAAGCTTTCTTT.